Listed below are T cell receptor beta chains from one sample, sequenced in a study of blood T cell repertoires in COVID-19. Sequenced by immunoSEQ multiplex PCR; TCRdb stores in-frame clones only, minus some. In the table there are roughly 25,000 clones, about nine tenths of which are singletons. The sample taken for sequencing was peripheral blood. These receptors were collected from a human donor in a cohort sampled during active COVID-19. Each CDR3 is given without its conserved first and last residue.

>TRBV21-1|TRBJ2-7
ASSKEGRDSYEQY
>TRBV9|TRBJ2-1
ASSGRQGSYNEQF
>TRBV10-1|TRBJ2-5
ASSEGNGLADQETQY
>TRBV10-1|TRBJ2-5
ASSESGVGSETQY
>TRBV29-1|TRBJ2-2
SVRDSGNTGELF
>TRBV15|TRBJ2-1
ATSRRLTSDEQF
>TRBV3-1/TRBV3-2|TRBJ2-3
ASSPPRISGGPTDTQY
>TRBV5-1|TRBJ2-5
ASRTGTSNLWETQY
>TRBV3-1/TRBV3-2|TRBJ2-3
ASSQGLAATDTQY
>TRBV5-5|TRBJ1-2
ASSWDRIYGYT
>TRBV6-4|TRBJ1-2
ASSESTGGYGYT
>TRBV10-3|TRBJ1-1
AIKKDSSTEAF
>TRBV6-1|TRBJ1-6
ASSDEEGKYNSPLH
>TRBV9|TRBJ2-5
ASSLKTGLGETQY
>TRBV5-5|TRBJ2-3
ASSLEWGADTQY
>TRBV5-1|TRBJ2-2
ASSPRGGGTGELF
>TRBV7-6|TRBJ1-3
ASSTDSGNTIY
>TRBV4-1|TRBJ2-7
ASSPRAVVYEQY
>TRBV10-3|TRBJ1-5
AISETGTGGQGPQH
>TRBV5-1|TRBJ2-1
ASSLRSGGLDEQF
>TRBV7-6|TRBJ1-3
ATAGYGNTIY
>TRBV27|TRBJ1-2
ASSLTGEAYGYT
>TRBV27|TRBJ1-6
ASSPQTGNNSPLH
>TRBV9|TRBJ2-3
ASSLRTSGGIYTQY
>TRBV4-2|TRBJ1-5
ASSSTQGTQPQH
>TRBV4-1|TRBJ1-1
ASSQGPGVGTEAF
>TRBV3-1/TRBV3-2|TRBJ1-1
ASRPSRVNTEAF
>TRBV6-1|TRBJ1-2
ASREGQGLNYGYT
>TRBV7-6|TRBJ2-3
ASSPRGGLVVSDTQY
>TRBV5-5|TRBJ1-2
ASSRRGNYGYT
>TRBV28|TRBJ1-5
ASSLPLGRSSNQPQH
>TRBV18|TRBJ2-3
ASSPILAGTDTQY
>TRBV6-5|TRBJ1-2
ASSLLTGLGGYT
>TRBV4-1|TRBJ1-1
ASSQTDSEAF
>TRBV6-5|TRBJ2-5
ASSYSRTAETQY
>TRBV19|TRBJ1-2
ASSNAPDRAGYT
>TRBV4-1|TRBJ2-2
ASSQPTGTGNTGELF
>TRBV12-3/TRBV12-4|TRBJ1-3
ASSLGGGNTIY
>TRBV5-4|TRBJ2-2
AFLTRAWGSTGKTGELF
>TRBV4-1|TRBJ2-1
ASSQRPTREAVQF
>TRBV24-1|TRBJ1-2
ATSEAGQGVSYGYT
>TRBV18|TRBJ1-5
ASSPFQGAWGDQPQH
>TRBV19|TRBJ1-5
ASTHFGNSNQPQH
>TRBV5-1|TRBJ2-2
ASSLAQGARGELF
>TRBV5-1|TRBJ1-2
ASGPGGRYGYT
>TRBV5-1|TRBJ1-2
ASSTETGGYGYT
>TRBV7-2|TRBJ2-1
ASSFGGMGEQF
>TRBV4-1|TRBJ1-2
ASSQDPSRGRGGYT
>TRBV5-6|TRBJ1-1
ASSLRGITEAF
>TRBV12-3/TRBV12-4|TRBJ2-1
ASSLSGRNRF
>TRBV27|TRBJ2-3
ASRDYSTDTQY
>TRBV7-2|TRBJ1-4
ASSPRDRNEKLF
>TRBV9|TRBJ1-1
ASGRGGVGTEAF
>TRBV11-2|TRBJ2-3
ASSFRLAGVTDTQY
>TRBV7-2|TRBJ2-7
ASSLPISGGPSSYEQY